This TCR beta chain was sequenced during a study of monozygotic twins with inflammatory bowel disease. The CDR3 contains 14 residues. The germline V gene encodes CDR1 KGHDR and CDR2 SFDVKD. TCRdb derives one entry per CDR3 protein from the 5' RACE reads, leaving out DNA. The ten most abundant clones cover over 5.5% of a sample with a few hundred thousand distinct CDR3 sequences. To note about this clonotype: The antigen remains undetermined.

Study findings and constraints: Limited statistical power may explain no repertoire similarity difference between concordant and discordant twins. Healthy co-twins showed greater TCRbeta diversity (inverse Simpson) than IBD patients. There was no way to distinguish the different T cell subtypes. Patient-specific immunosuppressive treatments may have made repertoires more variable.

V and J are TRBV24-1 and TRBJ2-3; the D call of TRBD2 rests on TCRdb alone, since no DNA is present to check it. This clonotype originated in a human donor with ulcerative colitis or Crohn's disease, or a healthy co-twin of an affected twin (not recorded which). The sequencing sample was made of blood. This chain's CDR3 is CATGVGGGVNTQYF.